The 27 T cell receptor beta chains below come from one sample, sequenced in a study of T cell clones after liver transplantation. Some clones are missing from TCRdb's copy, which holds only in-frame ones; the method was immunoSEQ multiplex PCR. The data contain about 75,000 clones, 80% to 90% of them singletons. Here the sequenced sample was CD4+ T cells from blood, taken less than 50 months after liver transplant. The receptors were gathered from a human patient who received a liver transplant. The graft donor may have given rise to some T cells.

The chain employs TRBV21-1 and TRBJ1-1. TRBV21-1 is tagged as a pseudogene. The CDR3 has 14 residues. The CDR3 is CASSKVGGDSEAFF. CDR3 in DNA: TGTGCCAGCAGCAAAGTAGGAGGCGACAGTGAAGCTTTCTTT.

The chain couples TRBV29-1 to TRBJ2-2; the match to TRBD1 covers 7 bases. This CDR3 comprises 14 residues. V shed 3 bases, J shed 3 bases, and the junction held 4 bases outside the gene matches. The germline CDR1 and CDR2 sequences are SQVTM and ANQGSEA. The CDR3 DNA reads TGCAGCGTTGATTTCCAGGGGGACACCGGGGAGCTGTTTTTT. Amino acid sequence: CSVDFQGDTGELFF.

This clone is a singleton in its sample. The chain joins TRBV11-2 to TRBJ2-1, with a possible D match to TRBD1 (5 bases). The germline V and J ends were trimmed by 6 bases and 9 bases, with 15 bases remaining between them. CDR3 size: 13 residues. Germline V CDR1 and CDR2: SGHAT, FQNNGV. CDR3 region: CASRRQGVGEQFF. The CDR3 DNA follows: TGTGCCAGCAGACGCCAGGGCGTCGGTGAGCAGTTCTTC.

The V gene is TRBV6-1, the J gene TRBJ2-1, with D perhaps TRBD1 (6 bases). CDR1 is MNHNS, CDR2 SASEGT, per germline. This CDR3 spans 14 amino acids. V was shortened by 1 base and J by 8 bases, with 12 bases between the two germline ends. The CDR3 protein is CASSEVGGIDEQFF. DNA of the CDR3: TGTGCCAGCAGTGAAGTAGGGGGTATAGATGAGCAGTTCTTC.

This clone was detected once. This chain joins TRBV14 and TRBJ1-2; no clear D. The CDR3 is 14 residues long. Germline V CDR1 and CDR2: SGHDN, FVKESK. Deletions cut 1 base from V and 4 bases from J, with 10 bases between. The CDR3 region has the DNA TGTGCCAGCAGCCAAGGGAGGGCATCCTATGGCTACACCTTC. It translates to CASSQGRASYGYTF.

This chain connects TRBV18 to TRBJ2-5; D possibly matches TRBD1 or TRBD2 (5 bases each). The CDR3 covers 15 residues. Trimming took off 5 bases at V and 2 bases at J, with 15 bases between the two ends. Germline V lookup: CDR1 KGHSH, CDR2 LQKENI. The CDR3 region has the DNA TGTGCCAGCTCAGCCGGGACGGAAATACAAGAGACCCAGTACTTC. It translates to CASSAGTEIQETQYF.

This clone was observed a handful of times. This rearrangement joins TRBV19 to TRBJ2-4, with 7 nucleotides matching TRBD2. The CDR3 contains 14 residues. Germline V lookup: CDR1 LNHDA, CDR2 SQIVND (reference sequence). V gave up 4 bases and J gave up 4 bases; unmatched junction bases: 4. The CDR3 DNA is TGTGCCAGTAGTAATACGGGACTAAAAAACATTCAGTACTTC. It yields the protein CASSNTGLKNIQYF.

This chain links TRBV14 with TRBJ2-5; no firm D call. Between the trimmed V and J ends, which lost 2 bases and 2 bases, there was a span of 6 bases. Germline V gene lookup returns CDR1 SGHDN and CDR2 FVKESK. The CDR3 covers 13 residues. DNA of the CDR3: TGTGCCAGCAGCCAATCCTTACAAGAGACCCAGTACTTC. Translation: CASSQSLQETQYF.

The rearrangement joins TRBV5-1 to TRBJ2-3; 8 nucleotides line up with TRBD1. The V and J ends lost 3 bases and 4 bases, in that order; junction bases with no gene match: 7. CDR1 SGHRS and CDR2 YFSETQ come from the germline V gene. The CDR3 runs 15 residues. Here the CDR3 DNA reads TGCGCCAGCAGCTCCGGACAGGGTCATCCAGATACGCAGTATTTT. Translated: CASSSGQGHPDTQYF.

V and J are TRBV5-6 and TRBJ2-1; 10 bases map to TRBD2. The V gene end was trimmed by 0 bases and the J gene end by 7 bases; junction bases not matched to a gene: 10. Germline values: CDR1 SGHDT, CDR2 YYEEEE. This CDR3 comprises 17 residues. CDR3 amino acids: CASSLAPAGGPQNEQFF. In nucleotides, the CDR3 is TGTGCCAGCAGCTTGGCCCCAGCGGGAGGGCCTCAGAATGAGCAGTTCTTC.

This chain joins TRBV14 and TRBJ2-2, with D possibly matching TRBD2 (6 bases). Trimming left V 4 bases short and J 6 bases short, with 12 bases between. Germline assignment: CDR1 SGHDN and CDR2 FVKESK. This CDR3 is 14 amino acids long. CDR3: CASSPSTSPGELFF. The CDR3, as DNA: TGTGCCAGCAGCCCGTCGACTAGTCCCGGGGAGCTGTTTTTT.

The chain couples TRBV28 to TRBJ1-5; TRBD1 matches at 7 bases. Trimming at V came to 10 bases and at J to 3 bases, leaving 12 bases not matched to a gene. The CDR3 has 15 residues. CDR1 is MDHEN and CDR2 is SYDVKM in the germline V gene. CDR3 loop: CATYDGQAYNQPQHF. The CDR3 region has the DNA TGTGCCACCTACGACGGACAGGCATACAATCAGCCCCAGCATTTT.

V gene TRBV6-1 combines with J gene TRBJ2-7; D not resolved. CDR1 is MNHNS and CDR2 is SASEGT in the germline V gene. Trimming cost V 6 bases and J 4 bases, with 7 bases left between them. This CDR3 region has 11 residues. CDR3 DNA sequence: TGTGCCAGCAGGGGAAATTACGAGCAGTACTTC. Residues: CASRGNYEQYF.

The chain has TRBV28 and TRBJ1-5; D remains ambiguous. This CDR3 spans 13 amino acids. V was pared by 5 bases and J by 4 bases, with 9 bases between. Germline CDR1 and CDR2: MDHEN and SYDVKM. The CDR3, as DNA: TGTGCCAGCAGTCTGGACCCAAATCAGCCCCAGCATTTT. Amino acid sequence: CASSLDPNQPQHF.

This clone was recorded once. The rearrangement uses TRBV7-2 and TRBJ2-5; 16 bases align to TRBD2. Per the germline V gene, CDR1 is SGHTA and CDR2 is FQGNSA. The CDR3 runs to 16 residues. The V and J ends lost 5 bases and 4 bases, in that order; junction bases with no gene match: 4. CDR3 sequence (DNA): TGTGCCAGCAGCCTTGGGACTAGCGGGGGGGGAGAGACCCAGTACTTC. Its translation is CASSLGTSGGGETQYF.

This chain links TRBV7-2 with TRBJ2-1, with unresolved D. Germline-derived CDR1 and CDR2 are SGHTA and FQGNSA. The CDR3 runs 13 residues. V lost 3 bases and J lost 5, with 8 bases in between. The CDR3 protein is CASSLGRNNEQFF. CDR3 DNA: TGTGCCAGCAGCTTGGGTAGGAACAATGAGCAGTTCTTC.

The chain employs TRBV29-1 and TRBJ2-3; either TRBD1 or TRBD2 may supply D (5 bases each). Trimming removed 7 bases at V and 0 bases at J, with 11 bases between. This CDR3 spans 13 amino acids. The germline V gene has CDR1 SQVTM and CDR2 ANQGSEA. The CDR3 nucleotides are TGCAGCGATGGGACGTCTAGCACAGATACGCAGTATTTT. Amino acid sequence: CSDGTSSTDTQYF.

This CDR3 is CASSQGPAIMGYTF. Written as DNA, the CDR3 is TGCGCCAGCAGCCAAGGACCGGCAATTATGGGCTACACCTTC. This chain connects TRBV4-3 to TRBJ1-2, with unresolved D. Germline CDR1 is LGHNA and CDR2 is YSLEER. V gave up 1 base and J gave up 8 bases, with 14 bases separating them. The CDR3 sequence is 14 residues long.

The count of this clone is one. The CDR3 spells CASRARTSGRHEQYF. The CDR3 nucleotides are TGTGCCAGCAGAGCTCGGACTAGCGGGAGACACGAGCAGTACTTC. The rearrangement joins TRBV2 to TRBJ2-7; TRBD2 matches at 13 bases. Germline V gene lookup returns CDR1 SNHLY and CDR2 FYNNEI. The V segment lost 6 bases and the J segment 5 bases; nucleotides outside the gene matches: 7. The CDR3 has 15 residues.

The chain has TRBV6-5 and TRBJ2-5; TRBD1 matches 9 bases. Per germline, CDR1 MNHEY and CDR2 SVGAGI. The CDR3 totals 15 residues. V was pared by 6 bases and J by 5 bases, with 10 bases of the junction left unmatched. This CDR3 is CASSYNTGGGETQYF. CDR3 coding DNA: TGTGCCAGCAGCTATAATACAGGGGGCGGTGAGACCCAGTACTTC.

V is TRBV15 and J is TRBJ1-5; the D is unclear. The V and J ends lost 0 bases and 4 bases respectively, with 10 bases between them. The CDR3 length is 15 residues. Germline V gene sequence: CDR1 LNHNV, CDR2 YYDKDF (reference sequence). This CDR3 is CATSRDLSGNQPQHF. DNA of the CDR3: TGTGCCACCAGCAGAGATCTGTCAGGAAATCAGCCCCAGCATTTT.

This clone was recorded a few times. The chain is built from TRBV2 and TRBJ1-4; no clear D. This CDR3 is 11 amino acids long. Germline values: CDR1 SNHLY, CDR2 FYNNEI. V lost 7 bases to trimming and J lost 12 bases, with 12 bases between them. The CDR3 loop is CASKESLELFF. The CDR3 nucleotides read TGTGCCAGCAAGGAGAGCCTAGAACTGTTTTTT. The full variable domain, in which reference TRBV2 and TRBJ1-4 provide the parts outside the CDR3, is EPEVTQTPSHQVTQMGQEVILRCVPISNHLYFYWYRQILGQKVEFLVSFYNNEISEKSEIFDDQFSVERPDGSNFTLKIRSTKLEDSAMYFCASKESLELFFGSGTQLSVL.

The V and J genes are TRBV7-3 and TRBJ2-2; 8 bases map to TRBD1. The CDR3 runs to 16 residues. Looked up from germline, CDR1 is SGHTA and CDR2 is FQGTGA. Unmatched junction bases numbered 6, after V lost 2 bases and J lost 4 bases. DNA for the CDR3: TGTGCCAGCAGCTTACAAGGACAGGGTGCCACCGGGGAGCTGTTTTTT. It translates to CASSLQGQGATGELFF.

V is TRBV14 and J is TRBJ2-7; D uncertain. Per germline, CDR1 SGHDN and CDR2 FVKESK. The CDR3 has 13 amino acids. Trimming left V 1 base short and J 6 bases short, with 10 bases between. Here the CDR3 reads CASSQVRTGEQYF. CDR3 coding DNA: TGTGCCAGCAGCCAAGTTAGAACGGGCGAGCAGTACTTC.

This rearrangement joins TRBV19 to TRBJ1-1; D call uncertain. The V gene's germline CDR1 is LNHDA and CDR2 SQIVND (reference sequence). Trimming left V 5 bases short and J 2 bases short, with 12 bases between. This CDR3 spans 14 amino acids. The CDR3 DNA reads TGTGCCAGTAGTCCTCTCGTCCCTAACACTGAAGCTTTCTTT. Its protein is CASSPLVPNTEAFF. Variable domain in full (rest from reference TRBV19 and TRBJ1-1): DGGITQSPKYLFRKEGQNVTLSCEQNLNHDAMYWYRQDPGQGLRLIYYSQIVNDFQKGDIAEGYSVSREKKESFPLTVTSAQKNPTAFYLCASSPLVPNTEAFFGQGTRLTVV.

This chain joins TRBV18 and TRBJ2-2; TRBD2 agrees at 11 bases. The length of the CDR3 is 17 residues. The junction had 1 base not matched to a gene; V was cut back by 0 bases and J by 1 base. The germline CDR1 and CDR2 sequences are KGHSH and LQKENI. The CDR3 sequence: CASSPPGTSGNTGELFF. The CDR3 DNA is TGTGCCAGCTCACCACCTGGGACTAGCGGGAACACCGGGGAGCTGTTTTTT.

This chain joins TRBV5-6 and TRBJ1-4, with D perhaps matching TRBD1 (6 bases). This CDR3 comprises 16 residues. Germline V gene data show CDR1 as SGHDT and CDR2 as YYEEEE. Deletions cut 1 base from V and 6 bases from J, with 16 bases between. The CDR3 region is CASSLSFRGADEKLFF. The CDR3 coding sequence is TGTGCCAGCAGCTTGAGTTTCAGGGGAGCGGATGAAAAACTGTTTTTT.